This TCR beta chain was obtained from a study of cytomegalovirus exposure and HLA in healthy donors. Turning to this clone: Antigen specificity is unknown.

Study findings and constraints: TCR clusters originating in the first cohort tended to co-occur in the 120 validation repertoires, according to a later analysis. With high specificity and sensitivity, the classifier reportedly diagnosed cytomegalovirus status. TCR sequences were mostly rare, though some public TCRs occurred in many donors. The study put some 150 TCR beta chains on its list as cytomegalovirus-associated.

V gave up 3 bases and J gave up 0 bases, with 10 bases separating them. This CDR3 has 16 amino acids. Germline V lookup: CDR1 SGDLS, CDR2 YYNGEE. The assay was immunoSEQ multiplex PCR, and TCRdb's table has in-frame clones only and misses some. This table has under 400,000 clones, roughly 85% appearing once. This rearrangement joins TRBV9 to TRBJ2-6; no clear D. The source material was PBMCs. This sequence originates from a woman aged 18-29 years in good health and CMV-seronegative. The CDR3 spells CASSASAISGANVLTF. CDR3 DNA: TGTGCCAGCAGCGCGAGCGCTATCTCTGGGGCCAACGTCCTGACTTTC.